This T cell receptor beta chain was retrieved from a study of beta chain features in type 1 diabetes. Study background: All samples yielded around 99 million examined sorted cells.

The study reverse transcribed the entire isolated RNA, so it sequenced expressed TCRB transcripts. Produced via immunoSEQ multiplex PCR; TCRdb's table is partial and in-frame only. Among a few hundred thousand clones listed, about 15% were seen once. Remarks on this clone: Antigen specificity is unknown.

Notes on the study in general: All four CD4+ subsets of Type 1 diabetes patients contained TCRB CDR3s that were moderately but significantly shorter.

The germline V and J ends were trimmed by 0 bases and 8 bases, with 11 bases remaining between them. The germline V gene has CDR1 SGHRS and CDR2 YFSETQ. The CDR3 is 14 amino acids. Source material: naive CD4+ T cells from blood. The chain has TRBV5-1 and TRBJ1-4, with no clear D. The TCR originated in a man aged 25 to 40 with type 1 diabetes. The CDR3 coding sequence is TGCGCCAGCAGCTTGGACGGAGCAAGGGAAAAACTGTTTTTT. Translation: CASSLDGAREKLFF.